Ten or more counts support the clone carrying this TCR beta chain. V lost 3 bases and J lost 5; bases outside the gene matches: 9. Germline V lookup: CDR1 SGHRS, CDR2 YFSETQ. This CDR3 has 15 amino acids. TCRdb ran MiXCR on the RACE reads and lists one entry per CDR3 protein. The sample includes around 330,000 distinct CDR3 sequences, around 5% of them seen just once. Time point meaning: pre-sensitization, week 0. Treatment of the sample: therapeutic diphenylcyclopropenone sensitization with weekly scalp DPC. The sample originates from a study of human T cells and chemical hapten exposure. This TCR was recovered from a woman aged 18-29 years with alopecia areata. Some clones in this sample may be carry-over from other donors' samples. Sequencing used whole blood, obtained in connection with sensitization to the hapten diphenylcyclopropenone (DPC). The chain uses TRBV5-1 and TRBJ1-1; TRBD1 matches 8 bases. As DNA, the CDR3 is TGCGCCAGCAGCTCCGGACAGGGAGGAGGTACTGAAGCTTTCTTT. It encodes CASSSGQGGGTEAFF.